Sequencing of this T cell receptor (beta chain) was carried out in a study of CD8 T cells in ankylosing spondylitis. In this sample, this clonotype turned up many times. Its cognate antigen is unknown. V dropped 1 base and J dropped 6 bases, with 12 bases sitting between them. Germline V CDR1 and CDR2: SEHNR, FQNEAQ (reference sequence). The CDR3 sequence is 15 residues long. MiXCR, run by TCRdb on the 5' RACE reads, gives a single entry per CDR3 protein. The data show roughly 160,000 distinct CDR3 sequences, 11% seen once. Study-wide results and caveats: One TCR beta motif, made up of eight highly homologous variants, appeared characteristic of ankylosing spondylitis blood.

J is TRBJ2-2 and V is TRBV7-9; a possible D gene is TRBD1 (5 bases). This TCR came from a male donor with ankylosing spondylitis or in good health (not recorded which). Sequencing was done on a sample of blood, either unsorted or a sorted T cell fraction (not recorded which). CDR3 amino acids: CASSLDPGMAGELFF. The CDR3, as DNA: TGTGCCAGCAGCTTAGATCCAGGGATGGCCGGGGAGCTGTTTTTT. Filled out from reference TRBV7-9 and TRBJ2-2, the complete variable domain reads DTGVSQNPRHKITKRGQNVTFRCDPISEHNRLYWYRQTLGQGPEFLTYFQNEAQLEKSRLLSDRFSAERPKGSFSTLEIQRTEQGDSAMYLCASSLDPGMAGELFFGEGSRLTVL.